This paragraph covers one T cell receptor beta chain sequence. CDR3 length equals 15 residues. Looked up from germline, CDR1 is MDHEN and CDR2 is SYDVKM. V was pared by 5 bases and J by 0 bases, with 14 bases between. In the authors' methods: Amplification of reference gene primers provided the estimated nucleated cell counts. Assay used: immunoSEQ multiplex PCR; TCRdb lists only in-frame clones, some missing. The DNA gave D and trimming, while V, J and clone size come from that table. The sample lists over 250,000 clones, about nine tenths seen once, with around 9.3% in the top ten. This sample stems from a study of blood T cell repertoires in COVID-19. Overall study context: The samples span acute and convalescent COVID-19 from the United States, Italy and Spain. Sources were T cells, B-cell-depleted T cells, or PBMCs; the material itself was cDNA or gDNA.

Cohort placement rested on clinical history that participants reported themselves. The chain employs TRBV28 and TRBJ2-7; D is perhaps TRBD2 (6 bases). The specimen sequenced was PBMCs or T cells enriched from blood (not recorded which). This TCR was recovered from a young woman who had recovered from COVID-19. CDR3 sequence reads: CASSPRRAYSYEQYF. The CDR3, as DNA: TGTGCCAGCAGTCCCCGGAGGGCCTACTCCTACGAGCAGTACTTC. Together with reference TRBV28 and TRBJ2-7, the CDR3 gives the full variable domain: DVKVTQSSRYLVKRTGEKVFLECVQDMDHENMFWYRQDPGLGLRLIYFSYDVKMKEKGDIPEGYSVSREKKERFSLILESASTNQTSMYLCASSPRRAYSYEQYFGPGTRLTVT.